This TCR beta chain is from a study of regulatory T cells in long-lasting Graves disease. Study at large: Antithyroid drugs had been taken under 3 months by newly diagnosed Graves' patients.

Through Arm-PCR of CDR3 regions and iRepertoire HTBI primers, TCR beta libraries were built. MiXCR was run by TCRdb on the multiplex PCR reads, yielding one entry per CDR3 protein. The sample has 450,000 to 650,000 distinct CDR3 sequences, 15% to 20% seen once. Germline V gene data show CDR1 as SGHTA and CDR2 as FQGNSA. This CDR3 contains 16 residues. V gave up 2 bases and J gave up 0 bases, with 10 bases separating them. Time point given: newly diagnosed GD, antithyroid drugs for less than 3 months. After RNA was extracted from PBMCs, the TCR library was made from it. Regarding this clonotype: The antigen is undetermined.

Whole-study findings and limits: Sample size, which was small, may have reduced accuracy.

The data were also submitted as part of a second study, on T cells in Graves' hyperthyroidism and ophthalmopathy.

Specimen: peripheral blood mononuclear cells (PBMCs), collected at new diagnosis, from a patient treated with antithyroid drugs. The chain is built from TRBV7-2 and TRBJ2-2; TRBD1 is a possible D gene (6 bases). The clonotype was recovered from a woman aged 35-65 years with Graves disease. CDR3: CASSLLGAANTGELFF. CDR3 DNA sequence: TGTGCCAGCAGCTTACTGGGGGCGGCGAACACCGGGGAGCTGTTTTTT.